The 10 T cell receptor beta chains below all came from one sample that was sequenced in a study of cytomegalovirus exposure and HLA in healthy donors. The PCR had 60 Vbeta and 13 Jbeta primers. Assay: immunoSEQ multiplex PCR; the TCRdb copy retains only in-frame clones and omits some. The sample holds 200,000 to 250,000 clones; just under 70% are singletons and the top ten take about 2.8%. The sequenced material came from PBMCs. These receptors were collected from a man aged 40-55 years in good health and CMV-seropositive.

This chain links TRBV29-1 with TRBJ1-1, with 8 bases that match TRBD1. With 7 bases clipped from V and 5 bases from J, the junction kept 3 bases outside the gene matches. Looked up from germline, CDR1 is SQVTM and CDR2 is ANQGSEA. This CDR3 contains 11 residues. CDR3 nucleotide sequence: TGCAGCGGAGGACAGGGAACTGAAGCTTTCTTT. It encodes CSGGQGTEAFF.

The chain uses TRBV2 and TRBJ1-1; a possible D gene is TRBD1 (6 bases). Germline V gene sequence: CDR1 SNHLY, CDR2 FYNNEI. The CDR3 is 17 amino acids. Trimming shortened V by 0 bases and J by 4 bases, and 18 bases separated the two germline ends. As DNA, the CDR3 is TGTGCCAGCAGTGAAGCCGTTACAGGGTTCACGGGCACTGAAGCTTTCTTT. It encodes CASSEAVTGFTGTEAFF. Full variable domain (missing parts from reference TRBV2 and TRBJ1-1): EPEVTQTPSHQVTQMGQEVILRCVPISNHLYFYWYRQILGQKVEFLVSFYNNEISEKSEIFDDQFSVERPDGSNFTLKIRSTKLEDSAMYFCASSEAVTGFTGTEAFFGQGTRLTVV.

This clone was seen once. The rearrangement joins TRBV5-1 to TRBJ2-1; D gene ambiguous. Trimming cost V 0 bases and J 0 bases, with 10 bases left between them. CDR3 length: 16 amino acids. Germline V gives CDR1 SGHRS, CDR2 YFSETQ. CDR3 protein: CASSLAQRSSYNEQFF. The CDR3 nucleotides read TGCGCCAGCAGCTTGGCCCAACGGAGCTCCTACAATGAGCAGTTCTTC.

V and J are TRBV6-1 and TRBJ2-3; 10 bases fit TRBD1. From germline, CDR1 is MNHNS and CDR2 SASEGT. The CDR3 spans 13 residues. The V gene end was trimmed by 6 bases and the J gene end by 4 bases; junction bases not matched to a gene: 1. DNA of the CDR3: TGTGCCAGCAGGGGACAGGGGTCAGATACGCAGTATTTT. It codes for CASRGQGSDTQYF.

This chain uses TRBV4-3 with TRBJ1-2, with 7 bases matching TRBD1. The CDR3 extends over 15 amino acids. Germline loops: CDR1 LGHNA, CDR2 YSLEER. The V gene end was trimmed by 0 bases and the J gene end by 4 bases; junction bases not matched to a gene: 5. The CDR3 sequence is CASSQDLQGVYGYTF. Written as DNA, the CDR3 is TGCGCCAGCAGCCAAGATCTCCAGGGGGTCTATGGCTACACCTTC.

The chain uses TRBV5-6 and TRBJ2-1, with 10 nucleotides matching TRBD1. Looked up from germline, CDR1 is SGHDT and CDR2 is YYEEEE. This CDR3 has 16 amino acids. V lost 2 bases and J lost 4; bases outside the gene matches: 6. DNA for the CDR3: TGTGCCAGCAGCTTTCTGGGACAGGGGCATTACAATGAGCAGTTCTTC. This encodes CASSFLGQGHYNEQFF.

This sequence joins TRBV28 and TRBJ1-1; TRBD1 matches 9 bases. The J segment lost 0 bases and the V segment lost 4 bases, leaving 21 bases of the junction unmatched. The germline CDR1 and CDR2 sequences are MDHEN and SYDVKM. The CDR3 has 21 amino acids. This chain's CDR3 is CASSWTTGQGSVKILNTEAFF. The CDR3 DNA sequence: TGTGCCAGCAGTTGGACGACGGGACAGGGCTCAGTGAAAATTTTGAACACTGAAGCTTTCTTT.

This clone has a handful of counts. J is TRBJ2-5 and V is TRBV2, with D possibly matching TRBD1 (5 bases). CDR1 is SNHLY, CDR2 FYNNEI, per germline. This CDR3 is 12 amino acids long. Trimming stripped 11 bases from V and 2 bases from J, with 12 bases between. Here the CDR3 reads CAGKTDQETQYF. CDR3 nucleotides: TGTGCCGGAAAGACAGATCAAGAGACCCAGTACTTC.

V is TRBV7-2 and J is TRBJ1-1, with D unresolved. The V gene's germline CDR1 is SGHTA and CDR2 FQGNSA. The CDR3 totals 14 residues. Between the trimmed V and J ends, which lost 0 bases and 0 bases, there was a span of 5 bases. In DNA form, the CDR3 reads TGTGCCAGCAGCTTAGCGTCTTTGAACACTGAAGCTTTCTTT. Translating it yields CASSLASLNTEAFF.

This clone was found a few times. Other nucleotide sequences in the sample specify the same CDR3. The rearrangement links TRBV7-9 to TRBJ2-3; D perhaps matches TRBD1 (6 bases). The CDR3 sequence is 14 residues long. Germline-derived CDR1 and CDR2 are SEHNR and FQNEAQ (reference sequence). V lost 2 bases to trimming and J lost 2 bases, with 8 bases between them. The CDR3 reads CASSLTGPTDTQYF. In nucleotides, the CDR3 is TGTGCCAGCAGCTTAACAGGGCCCACAGATACGCAGTATTTT.